This TCR beta chain was documented in a study of blood T cell repertoires in COVID-19. The V gene lost 2 bases and the J gene lost 0 bases, with 6 bases spanning the gap. Per the germline V gene, CDR1 is KGHSH and CDR2 is LQKENI. This CDR3 has 14 amino acids. This clone came up once. Only in-frame clones appear in the TCRdb table, and some are missing; sequencing was by immunoSEQ multiplex PCR. The profile covers 200,000 to 300,000 clones, with 88% appearing a single time and just under 6.5% taken by the ten largest. The receptor was isolated from a woman in her twenties or thirties with COVID-19, enrolled during active disease. The chain joins TRBV18 to TRBJ2-3; no reliable D call. Sequences were obtained from peripheral blood. CDR3 amino acids: CASSPRLSTDTQYF. DNA of the CDR3: TGTGCCAGCTCACCAAGACTCAGCACAGATACGCAGTATTTT.